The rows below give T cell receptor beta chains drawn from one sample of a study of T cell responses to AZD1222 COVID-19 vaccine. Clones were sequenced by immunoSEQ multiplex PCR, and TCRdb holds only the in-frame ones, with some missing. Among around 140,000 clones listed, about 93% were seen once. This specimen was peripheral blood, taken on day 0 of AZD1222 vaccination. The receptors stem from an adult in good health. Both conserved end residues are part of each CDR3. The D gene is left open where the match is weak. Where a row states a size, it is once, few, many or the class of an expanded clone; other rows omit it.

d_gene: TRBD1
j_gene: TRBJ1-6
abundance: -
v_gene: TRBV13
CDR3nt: TGTGCCAGCAGCTTAGTCGCAGGGACAGGGCGACTCTATAATTCACCCCTCCACTTT
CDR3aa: CASSLVAGTGRLYNSPLHF

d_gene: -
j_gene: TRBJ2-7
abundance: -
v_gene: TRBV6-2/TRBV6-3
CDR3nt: TGTGCCAGCACCCCCGATGGGGGCCACGAGCAGTACTTC
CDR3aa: CASTPDGGHEQYF

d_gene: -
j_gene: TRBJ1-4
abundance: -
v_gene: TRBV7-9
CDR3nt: TGTGCCAGCAGCCAAAGGGTTGACAATGAAAAACTGTTTTTT
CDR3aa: CASSQRVDNEKLFF

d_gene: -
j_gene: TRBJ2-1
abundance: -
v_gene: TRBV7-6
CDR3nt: TGTGCCAGCAGCTTAGAACCCGAGGGGGGGCTGTATGAGCAGTTCTTC
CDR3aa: CASSLEPEGGLYEQFF

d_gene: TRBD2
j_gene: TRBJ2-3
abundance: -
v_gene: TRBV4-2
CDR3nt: TGTGCCAGCAGCCAGACTAGCGGTACCACAGATACGCAGTATTTT
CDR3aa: CASSQTSGTTDTQYF

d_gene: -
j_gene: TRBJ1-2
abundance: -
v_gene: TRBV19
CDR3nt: TGTGCCAGTAGTATAAGGACGGCTAACTATGGCTACACCTTC
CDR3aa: CASSIRTANYGYTF

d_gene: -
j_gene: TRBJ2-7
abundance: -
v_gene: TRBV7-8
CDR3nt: TGTGCCAGCAGCTTGTCCTGGGGAAGTTACGAGCAGTACTTC
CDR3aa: CASSLSWGSYEQYF

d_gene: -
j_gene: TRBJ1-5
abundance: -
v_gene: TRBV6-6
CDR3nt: TGTGCCAGCAGTTCCGGAAGCTCTTCAATCAATCAGCCCCAGCATTTT
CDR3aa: CASSSGSSSINQPQHF

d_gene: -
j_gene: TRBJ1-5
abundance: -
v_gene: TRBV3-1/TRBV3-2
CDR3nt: TGTGCCAGCAGCCTACTTGAGACAGATTTCTATCAGCCCCAGCATTTT
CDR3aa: CASSLLETDFYQPQHF

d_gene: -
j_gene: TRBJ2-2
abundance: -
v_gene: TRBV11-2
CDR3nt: TGTGCCAGCAGCTTAGATCGACAGGAGAACACCGGGGAGCTGTTTTTT
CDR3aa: CASSLDRQENTGELFF

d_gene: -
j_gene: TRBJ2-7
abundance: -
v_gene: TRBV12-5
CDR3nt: TGTGCTAGTGGACCGGACCGGTTCTACGAGCAGTACTTC
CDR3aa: CASGPDRFYEQYF

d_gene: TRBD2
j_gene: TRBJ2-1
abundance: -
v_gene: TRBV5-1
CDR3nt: TGCGCCAGCCGCCCTGAGACTAGCATCAATGAGCAGTTCTTC
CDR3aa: CASRPETSINEQFF

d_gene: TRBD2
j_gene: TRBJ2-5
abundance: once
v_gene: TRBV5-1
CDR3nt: TGCGCCAGCAGCCTGGGACTAGCGTTAGAGACCCAGTACTTC
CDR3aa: CASSLGLALETQYF

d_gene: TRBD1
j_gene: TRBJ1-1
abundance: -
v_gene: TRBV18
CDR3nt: TGTGCCAGCTCACCGGACAGGGTCGCTGAAGCTTTCTTT
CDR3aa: CASSPDRVAEAFF

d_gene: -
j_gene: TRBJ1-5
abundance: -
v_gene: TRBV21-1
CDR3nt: TGTGCCAGCAGCAAAGGAAGGGGTTGGGGCAATCAGCCCCAGCATTTT
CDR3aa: CASSKGRGWGNQPQHF

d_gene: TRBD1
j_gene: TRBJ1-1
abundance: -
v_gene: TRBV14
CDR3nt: TGTGCCAGCAGCCTCCGGACAGGGCGGTCCACTGAAGCTTTCTTT
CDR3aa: CASSLRTGRSTEAFF